The present entry profiles one TCR beta chain with its context. The data derive from a study of ipilimumab plus nivolumab after autologous stem cell transplantation. Background on the study: A median of roughly 8 nivolumab and 4 to 6 ipilimumab doses were given.

The method was immunoSEQ multiplex PCR; TCRdb's version includes in-frame clones alone and lacks a portion of them. Of 84,000 or so clones in the sample, approximately 86% are singletons; the top ten hold roughly 2%. Checkpoint therapy with ipilimumab 1 mg/kg began 14 to 28 days after transplant. Patients received nivolumab 3 mg/kg at weeks 1, 4, 7, 10, then fortnightly to week 26. Germline CDR1 is SGHAT and CDR2 is FQNNGV. V dropped 2 bases and J dropped 4 bases, with 9 bases sitting between them. This CDR3 is 14 amino acids long. The source of this sequence is a male donor with diffuse large B-cell lymphoma. The sample consisted of PBMCs, taken in a trial of ipilimumab plus nivolumab as post-transplant consolidation. The rearrangement links TRBV11-2 to TRBJ1-5; tentative D call: TRBD1 (5 bases). The DNA for the CDR3 is TGTGCCAGCAGCTTACACAGGTGGAATCAGCCCCAGCATTTT. It translates to CASSLHRWNQPQHF.